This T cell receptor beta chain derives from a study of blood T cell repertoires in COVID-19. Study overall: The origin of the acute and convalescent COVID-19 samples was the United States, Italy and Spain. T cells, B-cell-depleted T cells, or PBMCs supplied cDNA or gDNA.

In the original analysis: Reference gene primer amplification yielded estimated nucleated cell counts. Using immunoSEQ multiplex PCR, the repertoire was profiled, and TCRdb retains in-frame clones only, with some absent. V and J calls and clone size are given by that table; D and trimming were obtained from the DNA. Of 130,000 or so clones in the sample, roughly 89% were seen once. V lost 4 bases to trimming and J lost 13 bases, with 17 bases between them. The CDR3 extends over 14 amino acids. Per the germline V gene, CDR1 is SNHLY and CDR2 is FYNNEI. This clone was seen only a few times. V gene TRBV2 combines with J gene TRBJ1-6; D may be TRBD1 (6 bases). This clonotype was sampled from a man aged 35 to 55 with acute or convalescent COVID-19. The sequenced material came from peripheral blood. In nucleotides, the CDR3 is TGTGCCAGCAGTGTGACAGGCGCAATTTCTCCCCTCCACTTT. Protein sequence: CASSVTGAISPLHF.